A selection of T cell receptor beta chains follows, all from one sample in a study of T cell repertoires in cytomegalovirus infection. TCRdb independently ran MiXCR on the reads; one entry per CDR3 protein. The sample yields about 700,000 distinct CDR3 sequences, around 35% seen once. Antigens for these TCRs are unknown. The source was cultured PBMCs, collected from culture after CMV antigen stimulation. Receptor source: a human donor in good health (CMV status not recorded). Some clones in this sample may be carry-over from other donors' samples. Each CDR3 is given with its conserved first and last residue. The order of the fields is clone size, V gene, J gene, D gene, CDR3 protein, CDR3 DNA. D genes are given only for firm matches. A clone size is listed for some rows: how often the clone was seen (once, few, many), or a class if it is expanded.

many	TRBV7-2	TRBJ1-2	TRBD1	CASSAGSGQGYGYTF	TGTGCCAGCAGCGCCGGCAGCGGACAGGGGTATGGCTACACCTTC
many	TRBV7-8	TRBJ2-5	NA	CASSLSRQETQYF	TGTGCCAGCAGCTTAAGCAGACAAGAGACCCAGTACTTC
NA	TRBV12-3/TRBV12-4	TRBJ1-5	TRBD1	CASSPDRVGNQPQHF	TGTGCCAGCAGTCCCGACAGGGTTGGCAATCAGCCCCAGCATTTT
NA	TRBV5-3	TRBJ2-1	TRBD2	CASSSGLAASSYNEQFF	TGTGCCAGCAGCTCAGGACTAGCGGCAAGCTCCTACAATGAGCAGTTCTTC
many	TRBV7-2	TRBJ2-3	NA	CASSPLGIGVNTQYF	TGTGCCAGCAGCCCTCTTGGGATCGGGGTCAATACGCAGTATTTT
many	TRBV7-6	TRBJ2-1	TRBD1	CASSSSGGYEQFF	TGTGCCAGCAGCTCATCAGGGGGTTATGAGCAGTTCTTC
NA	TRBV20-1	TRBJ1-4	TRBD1	CSAETGYEKLFF	TGCAGTGCCGAGACAGGGTACGAAAAACTGTTTTTT
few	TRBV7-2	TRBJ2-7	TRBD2	CASSLGGGAWEQYF	TGTGCCAGCAGCTTAGGCGGGGGGGCTTGGGAGCAGTACTTC
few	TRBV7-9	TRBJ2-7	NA	CASSLGDKAYEQYF	TGTGCCAGCAGCTTAGGGGACAAAGCCTACGAGCAGTACTTC
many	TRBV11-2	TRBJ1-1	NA	CASSPRTEAFF	TGTGCCAGCAGCCCCCGGACTGAAGCTTTCTTT
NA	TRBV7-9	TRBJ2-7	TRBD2	CASSSRTSGREQYF	TGTGCCAGCAGCTCCCGGACTAGCGGGAGGGAGCAGTACTTC
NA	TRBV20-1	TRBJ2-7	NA	CSAGSTYEQYF	TGCAGTGCAGGGTCGACCTACGAGCAGTACTTC
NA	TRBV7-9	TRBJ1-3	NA	CASSSGDTIYF	TGTGCCAGCAGCTCTGGGGACACCATATATTTT
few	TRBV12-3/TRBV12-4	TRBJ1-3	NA	CASGRDTGGNTIYF	TGTGCCAGCGGTAGGGACACAGGCGGAAACACCATATATTTT
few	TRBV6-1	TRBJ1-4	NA	CASREEGATNEKLFF	TGTGCCAGCAGGGAGGAGGGTGCAACTAATGAAAAACTGTTTTTT
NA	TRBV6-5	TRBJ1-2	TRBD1	CASSYSGTGVGYTF	TGTGCCAGCAGTTACTCGGGGACAGGGGTGGGCTACACCTTC
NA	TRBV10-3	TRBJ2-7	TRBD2	CAISTTGLAGGEQYF	TGTGCCATCAGTACAACGGGACTAGCGGGAGGGGAGCAGTACTTC
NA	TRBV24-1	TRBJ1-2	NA	CATSDRGGYGYTF	TGTGCCACCAGTGACCGTGGCGGCTATGGCTACACCTTC
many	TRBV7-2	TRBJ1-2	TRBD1	CASSLAQGNGYTF	TGTGCCAGCAGCTTAGCACAGGGGAATGGCTACACCTTC
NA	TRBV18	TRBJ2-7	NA	CASSPDLGGTYEQYF	TGTGCCAGCTCACCAGATTTGGGGGGCACCTACGAGCAGTACTTC
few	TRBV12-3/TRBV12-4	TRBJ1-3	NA	CASSLAGGENTIYF	TGTGCCAGCAGTTTAGCCGGGGGTGAAAACACCATATATTTT
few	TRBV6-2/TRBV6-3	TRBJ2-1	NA	CASSDGDLYYRFNEQFF	TGTGCCAGCAGTGATGGCGACCTGTATTATCGGTTTAATGAGCAGTTCTTC
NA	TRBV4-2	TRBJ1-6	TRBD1	CASSQGPGQGNSPLHF	TGTGCCAGCAGCCAGGGGCCAGGACAGGGAAATTCACCCCTCCACTTT
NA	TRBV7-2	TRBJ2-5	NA	CASSLASVGTQYF	TGTGCCAGCAGCTTAGCTAGCGTAGGGACCCAGTACTTC
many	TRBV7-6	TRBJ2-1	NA	CASSPPSGSYNEQFF	TGTGCCAGCAGCCCCCCCAGCGGGTCCTACAATGAGCAGTTCTTC
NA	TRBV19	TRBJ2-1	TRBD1	CASSIVRGNEQFF	TGTGCCAGTAGTATCGTCAGGGGGAATGAGCAGTTCTTC
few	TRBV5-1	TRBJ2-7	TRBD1	CASSRQGQNSYEQYF	TGCGCCAGCAGCAGACAGGGCCAAAACTCCTACGAGCAGTACTTC
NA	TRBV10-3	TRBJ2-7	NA	CAISEEAPGAYEQYF	TGTGCCATCAGTGAGGAGGCCCCTGGGGCCTACGAGCAGTACTTC
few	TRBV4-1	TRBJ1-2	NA	CASQSLSGNYGYTF	TGCGCCAGCCAATCCCTCTCTGGGAACTATGGCTACACCTTC
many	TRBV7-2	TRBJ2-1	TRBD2	CASSLDSGTSWNEQFF	TGTGCCAGCAGCTTAGATTCCGGGACTAGCTGGAATGAGCAGTTCTTC
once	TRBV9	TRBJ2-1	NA	CASTRRAQAYEQFF	TGTGCCAGCACTCGGAGGGCCCAAGCATATGAGCAGTTCTTC
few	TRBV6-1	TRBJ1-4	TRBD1	CASSETGRDSEKLFF	TGTGCCAGCAGTGAGACAGGGCGAGACAGCGAAAAACTGTTTTTT
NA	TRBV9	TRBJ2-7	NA	CASSVGPASDGRGQYF	TGTGCCAGCAGCGTAGGGCCCGCTTCCGACGGACGCGGGCAGTACTTC
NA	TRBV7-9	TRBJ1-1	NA	CASSPRGGTLMNTEAFF	TGTGCCAGCAGCCCCCGCGGGGGAACCTTAATGAACACTGAAGCTTTCTTT
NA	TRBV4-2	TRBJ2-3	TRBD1	CASSQRTGLSTDTQYF	TGTGCCAGCAGCCAGAGGACAGGACTTAGCACAGATACGCAGTATTTT